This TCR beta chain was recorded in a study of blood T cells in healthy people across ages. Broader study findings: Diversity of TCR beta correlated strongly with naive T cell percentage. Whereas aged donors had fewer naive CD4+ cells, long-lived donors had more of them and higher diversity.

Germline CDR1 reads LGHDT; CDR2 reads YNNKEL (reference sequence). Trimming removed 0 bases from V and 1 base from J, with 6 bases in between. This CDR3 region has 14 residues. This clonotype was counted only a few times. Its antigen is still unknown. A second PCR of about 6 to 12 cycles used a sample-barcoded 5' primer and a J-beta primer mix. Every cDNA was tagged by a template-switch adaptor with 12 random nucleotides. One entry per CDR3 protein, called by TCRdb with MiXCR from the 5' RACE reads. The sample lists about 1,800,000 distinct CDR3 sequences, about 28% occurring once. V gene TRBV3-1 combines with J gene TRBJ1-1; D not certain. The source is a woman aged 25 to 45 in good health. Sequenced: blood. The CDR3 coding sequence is TGTGCCAGCAGCCAAGATGTAGGGAACACTGAAGCTTTCTTT. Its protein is CASSQDVGNTEAFF. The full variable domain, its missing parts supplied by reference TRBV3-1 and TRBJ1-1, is DTAVSQTPKYLVTQMGNDKSIKCEQNLGHDTMYWYKQDSKKFLKIMFSYNNKELIINETVPNRFSPKSPDKAHLNLHINSLELGDSAVYFCASSQDVGNTEAFFGQGTRLTVV.